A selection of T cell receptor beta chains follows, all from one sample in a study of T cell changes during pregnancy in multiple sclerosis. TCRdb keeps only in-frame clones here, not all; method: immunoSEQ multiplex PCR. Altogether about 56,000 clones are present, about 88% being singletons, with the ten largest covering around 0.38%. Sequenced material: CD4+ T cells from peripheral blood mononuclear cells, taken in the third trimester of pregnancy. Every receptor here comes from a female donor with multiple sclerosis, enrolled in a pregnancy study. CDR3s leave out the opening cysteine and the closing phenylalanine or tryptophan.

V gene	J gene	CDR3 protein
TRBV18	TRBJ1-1	ASSPAGGASRNTEAF
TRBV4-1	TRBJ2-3	ASSQPGQLGEPDTQY
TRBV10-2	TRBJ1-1	ATRGGGNTEAF
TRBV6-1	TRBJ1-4	ASSGQGAVYEKLF
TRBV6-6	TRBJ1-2	ASTYRGRDYGYT
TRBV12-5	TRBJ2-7	ASGSHAAEAYEQY
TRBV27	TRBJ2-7	ASSLYTGPVYEQY
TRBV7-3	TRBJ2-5	ASSLIGEETQY
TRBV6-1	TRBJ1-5	ASSEARTGPVSNQPQH
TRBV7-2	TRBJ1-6	ASSLADLFGSPLH
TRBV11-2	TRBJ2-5	ASSLELAGHLYQETQY
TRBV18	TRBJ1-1	ASSRGQANTEAF
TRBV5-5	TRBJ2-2	ASSSGGTNTGELF
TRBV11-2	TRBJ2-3	ASSPLASITDTQY
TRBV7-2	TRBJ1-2	ASSSPRPPNGYT
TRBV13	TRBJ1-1	ASSGTVNTEAF
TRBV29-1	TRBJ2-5	SVDAGPQETQY
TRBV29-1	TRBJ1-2	SVTGQGDGYT
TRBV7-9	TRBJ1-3	ASSPPGTQGGNTIY
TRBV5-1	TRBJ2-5	ASSPGQYQETQY
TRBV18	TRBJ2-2	ASSPRSGRDTGELF
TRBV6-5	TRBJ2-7	ASSYGVISYEQY
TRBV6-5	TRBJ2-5	ASSYAGTLGGETQY
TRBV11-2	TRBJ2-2	ASSPQGASGELF
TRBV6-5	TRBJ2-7	ASSLGTGGYEQY
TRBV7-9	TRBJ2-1	ASSLVPRQAFTGWDEQF
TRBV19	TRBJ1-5	ASSMGSGGQPQH
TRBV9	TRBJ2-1	ASSVVTPSHEQF
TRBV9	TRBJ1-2	ASSVVSGYYT
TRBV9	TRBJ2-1	ASSVGTSVSYNEQF
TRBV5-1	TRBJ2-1	ASSLAGLAGEVQF
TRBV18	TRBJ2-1	ASSGQFPGRDSYNEQF
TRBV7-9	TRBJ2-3	ASSRTVSTDTQY
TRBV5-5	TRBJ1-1	ASSPESLSTAWVNTEAF
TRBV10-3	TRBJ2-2	AITNAGELF
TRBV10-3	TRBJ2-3	AISESPTDTQY
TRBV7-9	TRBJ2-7	ASSVGTGLSRYEQY
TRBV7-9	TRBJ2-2	ASSVPRSQNPGELF
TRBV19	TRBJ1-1	ASSLESAGAF
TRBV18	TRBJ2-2	ASSPPGQGHGELF
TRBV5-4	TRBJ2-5	ASSLFGGDQETQY
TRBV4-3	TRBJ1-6	ASSPKLQGLSYNSPLH